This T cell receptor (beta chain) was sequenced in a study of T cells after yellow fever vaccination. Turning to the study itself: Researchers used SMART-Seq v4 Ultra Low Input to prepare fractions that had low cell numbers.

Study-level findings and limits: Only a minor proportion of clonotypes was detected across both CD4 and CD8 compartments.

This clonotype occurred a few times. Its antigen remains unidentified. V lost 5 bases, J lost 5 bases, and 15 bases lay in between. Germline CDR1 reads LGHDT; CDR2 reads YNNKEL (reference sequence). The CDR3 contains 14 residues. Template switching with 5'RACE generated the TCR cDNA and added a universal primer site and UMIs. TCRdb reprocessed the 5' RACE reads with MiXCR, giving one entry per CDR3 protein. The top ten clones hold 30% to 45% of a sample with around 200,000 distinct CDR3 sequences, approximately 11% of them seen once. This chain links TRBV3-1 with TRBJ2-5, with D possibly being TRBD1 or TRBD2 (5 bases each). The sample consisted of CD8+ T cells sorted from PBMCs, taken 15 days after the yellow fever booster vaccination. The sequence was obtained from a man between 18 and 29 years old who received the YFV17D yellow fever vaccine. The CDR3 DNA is TGTGCCAGCAGCTCTATTCAGGGACGGGAGACCCAGTACTTC. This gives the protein CASSSIQGRETQYF.